Given below is one TCR beta chain in context. Its antigen is undetermined. This sample was taken from a study of T-cell memory formation after mild COVID-19. Looked up from germline, CDR1 is SNHLY and CDR2 is FYNNEI. V was clipped by 5 bases and J by 8 bases, with 16 bases between them. CDR3 length equals 14 residues. The TCR alpha and TCR beta cDNA libraries, bearing sample barcodes and UMIs, were generated by 5'RACE using constant-segment primers. TCRdb re-called the 5' RACE reads through MiXCR, storing one row per CDR3 protein. The table lists around 340,000 distinct CDR3 sequences, roughly 13% of them singletons. Study results and caveats: Day 15 to 85 contracting clones showed balanced CD4/CD8; day 15 to 37 expanders favored CD4+. Contracting CD4+ clones sat mainly in CM and EM; CD8+ in EMRA.

V is TRBV2 and J is TRBJ2-4, with a weak D call TRBD1 (6 bases). This TCR was sampled from a man younger than 35 who had mild COVID-19 (a few samples of this study predate the infection). Cell type and time point are not known. Specimen: PBMCs or a T cell subset sorted from them (not recorded which). The CDR3 protein is CASSLIRGTDIQYF. The CDR3, as DNA: TGTGCCAGCAGTCTTATCAGGGGCACGGACATTCAGTACTTC.